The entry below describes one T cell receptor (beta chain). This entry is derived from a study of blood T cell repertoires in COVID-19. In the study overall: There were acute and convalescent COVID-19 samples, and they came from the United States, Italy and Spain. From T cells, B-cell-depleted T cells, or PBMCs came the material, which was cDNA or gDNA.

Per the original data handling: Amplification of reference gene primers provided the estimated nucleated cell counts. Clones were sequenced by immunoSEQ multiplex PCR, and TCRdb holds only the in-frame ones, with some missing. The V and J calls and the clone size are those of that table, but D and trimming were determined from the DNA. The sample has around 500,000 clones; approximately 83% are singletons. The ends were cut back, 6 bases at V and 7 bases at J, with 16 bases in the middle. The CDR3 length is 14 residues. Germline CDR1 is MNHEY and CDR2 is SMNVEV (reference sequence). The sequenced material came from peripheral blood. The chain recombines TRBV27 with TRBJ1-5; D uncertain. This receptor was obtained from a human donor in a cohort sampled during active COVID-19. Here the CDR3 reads CASSNAGGVQPQHF. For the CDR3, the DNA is TGTGCCAGCAGCAACGCCGGCGGTGTACAGCCCCAGCATTTT.